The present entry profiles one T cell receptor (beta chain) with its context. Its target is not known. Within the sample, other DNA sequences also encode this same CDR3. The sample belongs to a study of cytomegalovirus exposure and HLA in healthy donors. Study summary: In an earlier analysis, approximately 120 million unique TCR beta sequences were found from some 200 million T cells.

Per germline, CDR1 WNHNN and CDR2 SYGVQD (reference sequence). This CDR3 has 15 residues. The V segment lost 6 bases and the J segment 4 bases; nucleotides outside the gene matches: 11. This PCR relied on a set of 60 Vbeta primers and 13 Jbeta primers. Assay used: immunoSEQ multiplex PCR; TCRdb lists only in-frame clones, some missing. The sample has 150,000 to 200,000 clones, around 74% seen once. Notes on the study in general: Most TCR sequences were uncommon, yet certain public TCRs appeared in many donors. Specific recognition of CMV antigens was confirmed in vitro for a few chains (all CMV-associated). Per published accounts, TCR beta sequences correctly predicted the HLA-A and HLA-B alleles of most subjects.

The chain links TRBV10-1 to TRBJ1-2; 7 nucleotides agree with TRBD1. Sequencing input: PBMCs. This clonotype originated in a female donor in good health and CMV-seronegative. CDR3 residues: CASRIRDSQSYGYTF. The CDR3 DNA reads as TGCGCCAGCAGAATCCGGGACAGCCAATCCTATGGCTACACCTTC.